This TCR beta chain was recorded in a study of siplizumab effects on memory and regulatory T cells. Worth noting for this clone: Its antigen is as yet unknown. The sample holds other DNA sequences that translate to the same CDR3.

Germline values: CDR1 LGHNA, CDR2 YNFKEQ. This CDR3 has 15 amino acids. V was shortened by 1 base and J by 2 bases, with 6 bases between the two germline ends. General study results and limits: Versus 26.9% in controls, the mappable alloreactive CD4+ clones averaged around 65% Treg-derived with siplizumab. Roughly 75-97% of dividing CD4+ or CD8+ clones were without an attributable naive or memory phenotype. Unstimulated subsets were the mapping target of only a minor fraction of alloreactive clones.

Repertoires were generated with immunoSEQ multiplex PCR, while TCRdb's copy carries only in-frame clones and drops some. The sample has some 100,000 clones; around 90% are singletons. Sample: CD4+ T cells sorted from blood. The chain employs TRBV4-2 and TRBJ2-6; D is perhaps TRBD1 (5 bases). This sequence originates from a human donor in good health. Some clones in this sample may be carry-over from other donors' samples. CDR3 bases: TGTGCCAGCAGCCAAGGACAGACTGGGGCCAACGTCCTGACTTTC. Protein sequence: CASSQGQTGANVLTF.